This note documents a single T cell receptor beta chain sequence. Germline V gene data show CDR1 as MNHEY and CDR2 as SVGAGI. This CDR3 region has 15 residues. V lost 7 bases, J lost 5 bases, and 9 bases stayed unmatched. In the original workflow: Reference gene primer amplification gave nucleated cell count estimates. The assay was immunoSEQ multiplex PCR, and TCRdb's table has in-frame clones only and misses some. That table supplies the V and J calls and clone size; D and trimming were determined from the DNA. The repertoire includes 95,000 to 150,000 clones, more than 70% of them detected once, and about 3.8% sits in the top ten. This record belongs to a study of blood T cell repertoires in COVID-19. The wider study: The United States, Italy and Spain supplied acute and convalescent COVID-19 samples. T cells, B-cell-depleted T cells, or PBMCs supplied cDNA or gDNA.

This clonotype originated in a man between 60 and 70 years old with acute or convalescent COVID-19. This rearrangement joins TRBV6-5 to TRBJ1-4; 8 bases agree with TRBD1. Sequenced sample: peripheral blood. CDR3 bases: TGTGCCAGCAATAAAAACAGGGGGGAAAATGAAAAACTGTTTTTT. Amino acid sequence: CASNKNRGENEKLFF.